This T cell receptor beta chain was identified in a study of shared clonotypes between healthy human individuals (dated by TCRdb to 2018 to 2020). Study-level background: A couple of women and three men aged 18 to 49 years were included in the cohort. Different laboratories and diverse techniques were used to prepare libraries and sequence TCR repertoires, to increase sequencing depth and limit assay-specific biases. Each donor's leukapheresis produced roughly between roughly 0.85 and 9 billion PBMCs. For each donor, CD4 naive and CD4 memory were each run on three plates, CD8 naive on two plates, and CD8 memory on one plate. The study deeply sequenced blood TCR repertoires of several healthy adults to estimate repertoire size and the extent of clonotype sharing between individuals. What the authors observed across the whole study: The small number of donors limited the genetic and exposure-history diversity represented. Sampling was restricted to blood, and TCR repertoires in tissues likely differ from the TCR repertoires found in blood. Compared with non-shared clonotypes, clonotypes shared by all four sorted-subset donors had higher generation probabilities. Pairwise subsampling indicated that sequencing depth was expected to affect the degree of clonotype sharing among donors. When a few donors were compared, the shared fraction of clonotypes was about 5% for naive CD4, more than 3% for naive CD8, 2.3% for memory CD4, and roughly 0.43% for memory CD8. Naive subsets generally had larger estimated clonotype richness than memory subsets. Rarefaction of sorted-subset datasets indicated incomplete sequencing despite the large sequencing depth.

Using the deep immunoSEQ assay, multiplex PCR amplified TCR CDR3 regions from genomic DNA. Extracted genomic DNA from each cell subset was spread evenly across all wells of several immunoSEQ 96-well plates, with each plate serving as a replicate. For sorted subsets, roughly 200 ng of genomic DNA, equivalent to 25,000 to 30,000 T cell genomes, went into each replicate PCR. The purified libraries were quantified using a Qubit 3.0 fluorometer, sized with a Bioanalyzer 2100, and then quantified again using the KAPA Library Quantification kit. Every immunoSEQ 96-well plate was sequenced on a dedicated single-read 150-cycle Illumina NextSeq 550 flow cell. On the authors' methods: Because only junctional sequences without quality scores were contained in the immunoSEQ output, filtering matching that applied to full-length reads could not be performed. To assign V/J genes and CDR3, sequences were annotated using PyIR, a Python wrapper for IgBLAST v1.9, with IMGT germline references. Reads with weak V/J assignments (E-value above 1e-6), missing CDR3, stop codons, out-of-frame junctions, or ambiguous translated residues were removed. V3J clonotypes were defined by identical inferred V gene, J gene, and CDR3 amino acid sequence. To compute the percentage overlap between repertoires, the number of shared unique clonotypes was divided by the size of the smaller repertoire. Richness of each repertoire was evaluated using RTK rarefaction, the Chao1 estimator, and Recon v2.1 estimates of unobserved clonotypes. For all TCRbeta clonotypes obtained by the gDNA method from a few donors, generation probabilities were computed with OLGA. TCRdb's version of the immuneACCESS table is confined to in-frame rearrangements and falls short of the full clone set. An unresolved V gene accounts for under half of the shortfall where checked; the remainder is of unknown origin. The V and J calls and clone size are taken from that table; D and trimming were inferred from the DNA. The sample table lists 1.4 million to 1.5 million clones, roughly 96% of them with a count of one. The top ten clones comprise approximately 1.2% of the sample.

A word on this clone: The antigen it recognizes is unknown. Base qualities are missing; no much larger clone stands one base away.

Trimming takes 6 bases from V and 1 base from J, and the germline ends sit 9 bases apart. Taken from the germline V gene, the CDR1 and CDR2 loops are MRHNA and SNTAGT. The CDR3 sequence holds 14 residues, the cysteine and phenylalanine included. Only the CDR3 region is kept as DNA, spanning 42 bases read in frame from base 1. The donors were healthy, HIV-negative adults with no recently reported acute infections or vaccinations. Every donor was a Caucasian adult residing in Nashville, Tennessee, USA. CD4+ T cells were enriched by magnetic negative selection; naive cells were then positively selected on CD45RA, and the negative fraction formed the memory subset. Blood was collected by leukapheresis, and PBMCs were isolated by Ficoll-Histopaque density gradient centrifugation and then cryopreserved in liquid nitrogen vapor phase. Purity and quantity of every magnetically sorted T cell population were checked by analytical flow cytometry. Each sorted fraction had its genomic DNA isolated and then quantified by UV absorbance on a Nanodrop 2000c.

This sequence originates from a man in his thirties or forties in good health. The V and J genes are TRBV6-4 and TRBJ2-2; there is no confident call for the D gene. Sequencing was carried out using naive CD4+ T cells sorted from blood. What this sample's cell subset or site label stands for: CD45RA+ positively selected. The nucleotides are TGTGCCAGCAGACTCTGGCGGAACACCGGGGAGCTGTTTTTT. Translation gives CASRLWRNTGELFF.